This T cell receptor beta chain derives from a study of T-cell memory formation after mild COVID-19. Study summary: The two donors had largely donor-specific TCR clusters.

Findings and caveats of the study: CM and EM subsets held most contracting CD4+ clones; EMRA held CD8+ ones. Cross-reactive memory appears to have joined, as suggested by some responding clones showing up in pre-infection memory.

This clonotype has only a few counts. The antigen is not known. V was pared by 10 bases and J by 1 base, with 9 bases of the junction left unmatched. The CDR3 has 14 residues. After 5'RACE with constant-segment primers, TCR alpha and TCR beta cDNA libraries carrying sample barcodes and UMIs were obtained. TCRdb reprocessed the 5' RACE reads via MiXCR and lists one record per CDR3 protein. Here the sample spans about 360,000 distinct CDR3 sequences, approximately 15% being singletons. The sequenced material came from PBMCs or a T cell subset sorted from them (not recorded which). This TCR was sampled from a man younger than 30 who had mild COVID-19 (a few samples of this study predate the infection). Cell type and time point are not known. The chain joins TRBV12-3 or TRBV12-4 to TRBJ2-5; 7 positions match TRBD1. The chain's CDR3 is CATSWGTAQETQYF. The DNA for the CDR3 is TGTGCCACCTCTTGGGGGACAGCCCAAGAGACCCAGTACTTC.